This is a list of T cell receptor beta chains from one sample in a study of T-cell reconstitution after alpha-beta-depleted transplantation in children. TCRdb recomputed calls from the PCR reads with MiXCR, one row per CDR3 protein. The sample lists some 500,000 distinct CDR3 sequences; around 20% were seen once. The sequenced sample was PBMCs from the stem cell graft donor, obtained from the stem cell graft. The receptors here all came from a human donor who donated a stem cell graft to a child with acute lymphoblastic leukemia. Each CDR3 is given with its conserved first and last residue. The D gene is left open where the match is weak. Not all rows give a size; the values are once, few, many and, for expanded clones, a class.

DNA: TGTGCCAGCAGCCCGTTACTGCCAGATACGCAGTATTTT; CDR3: CASSPLLPDTQYF; D: -; size: -; V: TRBV7-2; J: TRBJ2-3
DNA: TGCGCCAGCAGCTTGGAATCCCGGGGAAACACCATATATTTT; CDR3: CASSLESRGNTIYF; D: -; size: -; V: TRBV5-1; J: TRBJ1-3
DNA: TGTGCCAGCAGCTCAGGCTCGACAGGACCCATCTATGGCTACACCTTC; CDR3: CASSSGSTGPIYGYTF; D: -; size: once; V: TRBV7-9; J: TRBJ1-2
DNA: TGCGCCAGCAGCCTGCGCGGGGCAGCGGGTCAAGAGACCCAGTACTTC; CDR3: CASSLRGAAGQETQYF; D: -; size: few; V: TRBV5-1; J: TRBJ2-5
DNA: TGTGCCAGCGACAGTGTCGATAGGGACGTCTCCTACGAGCAGTACTTC; CDR3: CASDSVDRDVSYEQYF; D: -; size: -; V: TRBV25-1; J: TRBJ2-7
DNA: TGTGCCAGCAGCTTGGGGCAGGGGGAAGTTCCCTTTAGAAACACCATATATTTT; CDR3: CASSLGQGEVPFRNTIYF; D: TRBD1; size: few; V: TRBV7-3; J: TRBJ1-3
DNA: TGTGCCAGCAGTCAGCTATCCTACGAGCAGTACTTC; CDR3: CASSQLSYEQYF; D: -; size: few; V: TRBV7-9; J: TRBJ2-7
DNA: TGCAGCGTTGAAGATCTGGGACAGTCCTATGGCTACACCTTC; CDR3: CSVEDLGQSYGYTF; D: TRBD1; size: few; V: TRBV29-1; J: TRBJ1-2
DNA: TGTGCCAGCAGCTTAGACCGGGGACTAGCGGACAATGAGCAGTTCTTC; CDR3: CASSLDRGLADNEQFF; D: TRBD2; size: -; V: TRBV7-9; J: TRBJ2-1
DNA: TGTGCCAGCAGTTTAATGCAGGGGAAGAGACTCAATGAGCAGTTCTTC; CDR3: CASSLMQGKRLNEQFF; D: -; size: -; V: TRBV27; J: TRBJ2-1
DNA: TGTGCCAGTAGTATAGCAGGACTAGCGGCCTACAATGAGCAGTTCTTC; CDR3: CASSIAGLAAYNEQFF; D: TRBD2; size: -; V: TRBV19; J: TRBJ2-1
DNA: TGCGCCAGCAGCCAGACGACAGGGAACCGCTATGGCTACACCTTC; CDR3: CASSQTTGNRYGYTF; D: TRBD1; size: -; V: TRBV4-1; J: TRBJ1-2
DNA: TGTGCCAGCAGCGGGGAGTCAGAGCAGTTCTTC; CDR3: CASSGESEQFF; D: -; size: few; V: TRBV2; J: TRBJ2-1
DNA: TGTGCCAGCAGCCGACCTTCTAGCGGATCATACCAAGAGACCCAGTACTTC; CDR3: CASSRPSSGSYQETQYF; D: TRBD2; size: -; V: TRBV4-2; J: TRBJ2-5
DNA: TGTGCCAGCAGCGACCGACTTAGCGGGGCCTCCTACGAGCAGTACTTC; CDR3: CASSDRLSGASYEQYF; D: TRBD2; size: few; V: TRBV7-9; J: TRBJ2-7
DNA: TGCAGTGCTAACCGGGACAGACCCTACGAGCAGTACTTC; CDR3: CSANRDRPYEQYF; D: TRBD1; size: few; V: TRBV20-1; J: TRBJ2-7
DNA: TGTGCCAGCAGCCAAGAGACCGGGACTAGCGGGTTCGACGAGCAGTACTTC; CDR3: CASSQETGTSGFDEQYF; D: TRBD2; size: many; V: TRBV7-9; J: TRBJ2-7
DNA: TGTGCCAGCAGCATCCACAGGGGGCTGGAGCTGTTTTTT; CDR3: CASSIHRGLELFF; D: TRBD1; size: -; V: TRBV14; J: TRBJ2-2
DNA: TGTGCCATCAGTGAGTCGACTCCCTTACTAGCGGGTGGAGACGATGAGCAGTTCTTC; CDR3: CAISESTPLLAGGDDEQFF; D: TRBD2; size: -; V: TRBV10-3; J: TRBJ2-1
DNA: TGCGCCAGCAGCTTGTTCGGGGACACCGGGGAGCTGTTTTTT; CDR3: CASSLFGDTGELFF; D: -; size: few; V: TRBV5-1; J: TRBJ2-2
DNA: TGCGCCAGCACTGACCTCGGAGGGAACACTGAAGCTTTCTTT; CDR3: CASTDLGGNTEAFF; D: -; size: many; V: TRBV5-1; J: TRBJ1-1
DNA: TGTGCCAGCAGCCCGAGGGTGCTGAACACTGAAGCTTTCTTT; CDR3: CASSPRVLNTEAFF; D: -; size: many; V: TRBV7-9; J: TRBJ1-1
DNA: TGTGCTAGTGGAGATGGTACGCAGTATTTT; CDR3: CASGDGTQYF; D: -; size: -; V: TRBV12-5; J: TRBJ2-3
DNA: TGTGCCAGCAGCCAAGAAGGACAGGGGGGTGGCGAGCAGTACTTC; CDR3: CASSQEGQGGGEQYF; D: TRBD1; size: -; V: TRBV3-1; J: TRBJ2-7
DNA: TGTGCCAGCAGTTTTGTCGGAGCCCACAATGAGCAGTTCTTC; CDR3: CASSFVGAHNEQFF; D: -; size: -; V: TRBV12-3/TRBV12-4; J: TRBJ2-1
DNA: TGCGCCAGCAGCTTCCTCAGGGGCGGGGGCCCCAACACTGAAGCTTTCTTT; CDR3: CASSFLRGGGPNTEAFF; D: -; size: few; V: TRBV5-1; J: TRBJ1-1
DNA: TGCAGCGCCACAGGGGAGAGCACTGAAGCTTTCTTT; CDR3: CSATGESTEAFF; D: TRBD1; size: -; V: TRBV29-1; J: TRBJ1-1
DNA: TGTGCCACCAGCGGGGGGAACAGGGTTAATGTTAGGACAGTTCACAATGAGCAGTTCTTC; CDR3: CATSGGNRVNVRTVHNEQFF; D: -; size: -; V: TRBV15; J: TRBJ2-1
DNA: TGTGCCAGCAGCCCCGCAGGACAGGGATGGGATGAGCAGTTCTTC; CDR3: CASSPAGQGWDEQFF; D: TRBD1; size: few; V: TRBV7-2; J: TRBJ2-1
DNA: TGTGCCAGCAGTTTGTCGGGACAGGGTTACTACGAGCAGTACTTC; CDR3: CASSLSGQGYYEQYF; D: TRBD1; size: -; V: TRBV12-3/TRBV12-4; J: TRBJ2-7
DNA: TGTGCCCAAGCTTATGTGAACACCGGGGAGCTGTTTTTT; CDR3: CAQAYVNTGELFF; D: -; size: -; V: TRBV5-4; J: TRBJ2-2
DNA: TGTGCCAGCAGCCCCAGTAGCGGGAGGGCCGATACGCAGTATTTT; CDR3: CASSPSSGRADTQYF; D: TRBD2; size: many; V: TRBV7-9; J: TRBJ2-3
DNA: TGTGCCAGCAGCTTACCCATAACCTACTCCTACAATGAGCAGTTCTTC; CDR3: CASSLPITYSYNEQFF; D: -; size: -; V: TRBV7-9; J: TRBJ2-1
DNA: TGTGCCAGCAGCCAAGTCTCTAGCACAGATACGCAGTATTTT; CDR3: CASSQVSSTDTQYF; D: -; size: few; V: TRBV3-1; J: TRBJ2-3